This entry lists 8 T cell receptor beta chains sequenced from one sample in a study of blood T cells in healthy people across ages. For the second PCR, which ran for 7 to 11 cycles, a sample-barcoded 5' primer and a J-beta primer mix were used. TCRdb passed the 5' RACE reads through MiXCR, listing each CDR3 protein once. Of under 2,000,000 distinct CDR3 sequences detected, 40% to 55% appear once; the ten largest clones hold less than 2.5%. The sequenced sample consisted of blood. The receptors originated from a woman aged 40-49 years in good health.

V is TRBV5-5 and J is TRBJ1-5, with TRBD1 matching 11 bases. The germline V gene has CDR1 SGHKS and CDR2 YYEKEE (reference sequence). With V trimmed by 4 bases and J by 2 bases, 17 bases remained unmatched. The CDR3 loop spans 20 amino acids. CDR3 nucleotides: TGTGCCAGCAGCCGGGACTGGACAGGGGGCGGAGAGGGTGGCAATCAGCCCCAGCATTTT. This encodes CASSRDWTGGGEGGNQPQHF.

This clonotype showed up just a few times. The V and J genes are TRBV7-9 and TRBJ2-7; 11 bases fit TRBD1. This CDR3 comprises 18 residues. After removal of 5 bases from V and 0 bases from J, the junction contained 12 bases not matched to a gene. Germline loops: CDR1 SEHNR, CDR2 FQNEAQ (reference sequence). CDR3 loop: CASSTGTGGPSSSYEQYF. CDR3 bases: TGTGCCAGCAGCACCGGGACAGGGGGACCGTCCAGCTCCTACGAGCAGTACTTC.

The sample holds a few counts of this clonotype. The chain links TRBV5-1 to TRBJ2-5; 9 bases are shared with TRBD2. In germline, CDR1 is SGHRS, CDR2 YFSETQ. V lost 6 bases to trimming and J lost 3 bases; unmatched junction nucleotides: 3. The CDR3 spans 13 residues. In DNA form, the CDR3 reads TGCGCCAGCACGCGGGGGGGAGAAGAGACCCAGTACTTC. It codes for CASTRGGEETQYF.

This clonotype was recorded many times. The chain recombines TRBV27 with TRBJ2-3, with D unresolved. This CDR3 region has 17 residues. Germline-derived CDR1 and CDR2 are MNHEY and SMNVEV (reference sequence). Deletions cut 5 bases from V and 2 bases from J, with 20 bases between. The CDR3 region has the DNA TGTGCCAGCAGTCTCCTAGAGAAACCTACCACCACAGATACGCAGTATTTT. Translation: CASSLLEKPTTTDTQYF.

The chain employs TRBV6-1 and TRBJ1-1; D is unresolved. The CDR3 covers 14 residues. Germline CDR1 is MNHNS and CDR2 is SASEGT. V gave up 2 bases and J gave up 1 base, with 8 bases separating them. The CDR3 nucleotides read TGTGCCAGCAGTGAACACGGGAAGAACACTGAAGCTTTCTTT. Translation gives CASSEHGKNTEAFF.

The chain combines TRBV2 with TRBJ2-3; a weak D match, TRBD2 (5 bases). In germline, CDR1 is SNHLY, CDR2 FYNNEI. This CDR3 has 14 amino acids. The germline V and J ends were trimmed by 1 base and 3 bases, with 8 bases remaining between them. The CDR3 nucleotides are TGTGCCAGCAGTGAAGAACTAGGTACAGATACGCAGTATTTT. Its protein is CASSEELGTDTQYF. Complete variable domain (other parts from reference TRBV2 and TRBJ2-3): EPEVTQTPSHQVTQMGQEVILRCVPISNHLYFYWYRQILGQKVEFLVSFYNNEISEKSEIFDDQFSVERPDGSNFTLKIRSTKLEDSAMYFCASSEELGTDTQYFGPGTRLTVL.

This clonotype was seen a few times. This chain joins TRBV20-1 and TRBJ2-3; TRBD1 agrees at 7 bases. The germline CDR1 and CDR2 sequences are DFQATT and SNEGSKA (reference sequence). V dropped 6 bases and J dropped 0; count of bases not matched to a gene: 6. There are 14 residues in the CDR3. CDR3 DNA: TGCAGTGCCCAGGGACAGATAAGCACAGATACGCAGTATTTT. This encodes CSAQGQISTDTQYF.

This chain joins TRBV7-2 and TRBJ2-5; possibly TRBD1 for D (6 bases). The ends were cut back, 1 base at V and 2 bases at J, with 17 bases in the middle. The CDR3 totals 17 residues. Germline loops: CDR1 SGHTA, CDR2 FQGNSA. The CDR3 sequence: CASSLDPTGNAQETQYF. The CDR3 region has the DNA TGTGCCAGCAGCTTAGACCCGACAGGAAACGCACAAGAGACCCAGTACTTC.